This T cell receptor (beta chain) was retrieved from a study of identical twins. One entry per CDR3 protein, called by TCRdb with MiXCR from the 5' RACE reads. The data contain 450,000 or so distinct CDR3 sequences, approximately 24% of them seen just once; the ten biggest clones take up 2.9%. This CDR3 comprises 13 residues. The V gene's germline CDR1 is SGHRS and CDR2 YFSETQ. With 3 bases removed from V and 5 bases from J, the gap between germline ends came to 9 bases. A note on this clonotype: Being one base from a much bigger clone, this may be a read error.

Another study also made use of these data, one on T cells expressing NK-cell markers.

The sequence was collected from a woman aged 18-29 years in good health. The chain is built from TRBV5-1 and TRBJ2-1; perhaps D is TRBD1 or TRBD2 (5 bases each). Sequencing used CD4+ T cells sorted from blood. The CDR3 region has the DNA TGCGCCAGCAGCTGGGACCGCGACAATGAGCAGTTCTTC. This translates into CASSWDRDNEQFF.